The 5 T cell receptor beta chains below all came from one sample that was sequenced in a study of early T cells in non-severe SARS-CoV-2 infection. MiXCR was run by TCRdb on the 5' RACE reads, yielding one entry per CDR3 protein. The sample lists 39,000 or so distinct CDR3 sequences, 4.5% to 7% occurring once. The sequencing used whole blood, collected at baseline. Source of these receptors: an adult who was a healthcare worker with PCR-confirmed SARS-CoV-2 infection or an uninfected control (not recorded which).

This clonotype was counted many times. The chain couples TRBV2 to TRBJ1-2, with TRBD1 matching over 9 bases. Looked up from germline, CDR1 is SNHLY and CDR2 is FYNNEI. The CDR3 runs to 16 residues. Trimming at V came to 6 bases and at J to 3 bases, leaving 11 bases not matched to a gene. The CDR3, as DNA: TGTGCCAGCAGGGGGACAGGGCAGGTTCAGTACTATGGCTACACCTTC. This encodes CASRGTGQVQYYGYTF.

To note about this clonotype: A much larger clone is a single base away; this may be a read error. This chain links TRBV20-1 with TRBJ2-2; no definite D call. This CDR3 spans 13 amino acids. In germline, CDR1 is DFQATT, CDR2 SNEGSKA (reference sequence). CDR3 nucleotide sequence: TGCATTGCTAGAGATCCCCTCAGCGGGGAGCTGTTTTTT. Translated, it gives CIARDPLSGELFF.

The chain has TRBV5-6 and TRBJ1-1, with TRBD1 identical over 7 bases. CDR3 length: 14 residues. V lost 3 bases and J lost 3; bases outside the gene matches: 5. Germline loops: CDR1 SGHDT, CDR2 YYEEEE. CDR3 bases: TGTGCCAGCAGCTCCACAGGGGTAGACACTGAAGCTTTCTTT. Translation: CASSSTGVDTEAFF.

The chain couples TRBV5-1 to TRBJ2-7; D tentatively reads TRBD1 or TRBD2 (5 bases each). CDR1 is SGHRS, CDR2 YFSETQ, per germline. The CDR3 is 13 residues long. V was trimmed by 2 bases and J by 7 bases, leaving 13 bases between them. CDR3 amino acids: CASSFRAPGEQYF. The CDR3, as DNA: TGCGCCAGCAGCTTCAGGGCCCCGGGGGAGCAGTACTTC. Using reference TRBV5-1 and TRBJ2-7 for the parts outside the CDR3, the full variable domain is KAGVTQTPRYLIKTRGQQVTLSCSPISGHRSVSWYQQTPGQGLQFLFEYFSETQRNKGNFPGRFSGRQFSNSRSEMNVSTLELGDSALYLCASSFRAPGEQYFGPGTRLTVT.

In its sample, this clonotype was seen many times. The V and J genes are TRBV5-1 and TRBJ2-1, with TRBD2 matching 13 bases. The CDR3 is 16 amino acids. Germline assignment: CDR1 SGHRS and CDR2 YFSETQ. V was pared by 4 bases and J by 4 bases, with 5 bases of the junction left unmatched. The CDR3 spells CASSELAGGPYNEQFF. CDR3 DNA: TGCGCCAGCAGCGAACTAGCGGGAGGGCCTTACAATGAGCAGTTCTTC.